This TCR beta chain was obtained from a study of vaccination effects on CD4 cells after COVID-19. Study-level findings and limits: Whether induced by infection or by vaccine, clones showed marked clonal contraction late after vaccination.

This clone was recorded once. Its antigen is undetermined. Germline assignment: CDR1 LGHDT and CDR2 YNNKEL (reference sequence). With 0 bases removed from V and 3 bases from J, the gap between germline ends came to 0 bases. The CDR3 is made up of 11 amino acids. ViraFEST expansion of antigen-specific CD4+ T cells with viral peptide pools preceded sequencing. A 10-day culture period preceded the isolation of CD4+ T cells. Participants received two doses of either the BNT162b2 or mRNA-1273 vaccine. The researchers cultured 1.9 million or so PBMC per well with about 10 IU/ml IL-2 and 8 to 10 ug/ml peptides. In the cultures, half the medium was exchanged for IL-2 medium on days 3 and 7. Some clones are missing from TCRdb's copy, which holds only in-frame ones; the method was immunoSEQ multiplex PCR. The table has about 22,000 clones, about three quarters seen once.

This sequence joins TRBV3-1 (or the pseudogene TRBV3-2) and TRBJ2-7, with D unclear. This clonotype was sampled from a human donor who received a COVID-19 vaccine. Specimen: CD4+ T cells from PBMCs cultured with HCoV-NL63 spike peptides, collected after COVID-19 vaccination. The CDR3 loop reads CASSQDYEQYF. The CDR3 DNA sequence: TGTGCCAGCAGCCAAGACTACGAGCAGTACTTC.